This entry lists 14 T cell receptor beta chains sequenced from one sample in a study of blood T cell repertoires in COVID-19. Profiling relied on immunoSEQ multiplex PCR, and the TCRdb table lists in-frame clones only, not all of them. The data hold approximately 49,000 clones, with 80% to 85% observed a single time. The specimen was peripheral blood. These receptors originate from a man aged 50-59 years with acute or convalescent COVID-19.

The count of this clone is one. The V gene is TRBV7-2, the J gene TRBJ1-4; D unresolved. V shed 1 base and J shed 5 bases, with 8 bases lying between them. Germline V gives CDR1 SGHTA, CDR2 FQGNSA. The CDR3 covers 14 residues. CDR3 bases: TGTGCCAGCAGCTTAGAGGGAGGGAATGAAAAACTGTTTTTT. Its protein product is CASSLEGGNEKLFF.

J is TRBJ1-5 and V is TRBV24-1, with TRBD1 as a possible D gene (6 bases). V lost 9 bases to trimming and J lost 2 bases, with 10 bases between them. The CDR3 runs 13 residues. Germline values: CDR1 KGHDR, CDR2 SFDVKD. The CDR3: CATQGGGNQPQHF. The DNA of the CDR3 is TGTGCCACCCAAGGGGGGGGCAATCAGCCCCAGCATTTT.

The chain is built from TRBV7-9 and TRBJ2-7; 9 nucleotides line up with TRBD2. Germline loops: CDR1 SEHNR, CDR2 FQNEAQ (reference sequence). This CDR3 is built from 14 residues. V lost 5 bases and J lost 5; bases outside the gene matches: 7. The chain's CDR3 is CASSSSGRPHEQYF. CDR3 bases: TGTGCCAGCAGCAGTAGCGGGAGACCCCACGAGCAGTACTTC.

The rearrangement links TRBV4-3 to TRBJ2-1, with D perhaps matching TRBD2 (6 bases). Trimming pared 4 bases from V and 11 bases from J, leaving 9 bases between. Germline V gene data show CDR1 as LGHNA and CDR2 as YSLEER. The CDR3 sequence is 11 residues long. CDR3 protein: CASSLGTQQFF. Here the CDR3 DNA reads TGCGCCAGCAGCCTAGGGACTCAGCAGTTCTTC.

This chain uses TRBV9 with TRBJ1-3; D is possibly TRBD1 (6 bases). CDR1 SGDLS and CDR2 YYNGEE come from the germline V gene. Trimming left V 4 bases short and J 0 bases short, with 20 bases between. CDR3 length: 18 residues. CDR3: CASSPSGTFRSSGNTIYF. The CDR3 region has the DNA TGTGCCAGCAGCCCAAGTGGGACATTCCGGAGCTCTGGAAACACCATATATTTT. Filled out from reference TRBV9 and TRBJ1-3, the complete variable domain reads DSGVTQTPKHLITATGQRVTLRCSPRSGDLSVYWYQQSLDQGLQFLIQYYNGEERAKGNILERFSAQQFPDLHSELNLSSLELGDSALYFCASSPSGTFRSSGNTIYFGEGSWLTVV.

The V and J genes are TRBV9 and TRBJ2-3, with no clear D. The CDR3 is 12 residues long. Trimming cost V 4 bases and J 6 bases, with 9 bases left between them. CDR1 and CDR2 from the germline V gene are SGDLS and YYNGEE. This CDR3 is CASSLLSDTQYF. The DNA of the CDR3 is TGTGCCAGCAGCCTACTATCCGATACGCAGTATTTT.

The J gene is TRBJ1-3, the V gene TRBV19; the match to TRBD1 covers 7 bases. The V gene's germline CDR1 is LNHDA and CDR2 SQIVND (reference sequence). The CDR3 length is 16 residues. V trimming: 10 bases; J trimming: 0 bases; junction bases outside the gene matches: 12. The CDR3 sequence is CANLPDRANSGNTIYF. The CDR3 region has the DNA TGTGCCAACCTTCCCGACAGGGCGAACTCTGGAAACACCATATATTTT.

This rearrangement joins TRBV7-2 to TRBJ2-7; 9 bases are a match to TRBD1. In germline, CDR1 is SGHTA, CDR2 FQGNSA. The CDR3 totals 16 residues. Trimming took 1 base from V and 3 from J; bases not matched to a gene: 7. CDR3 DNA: TGTGCCAGCAGCTTAGGGGCACGACAGGGGGGCTACGAGCAGTACTTC. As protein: CASSLGARQGGYEQYF.

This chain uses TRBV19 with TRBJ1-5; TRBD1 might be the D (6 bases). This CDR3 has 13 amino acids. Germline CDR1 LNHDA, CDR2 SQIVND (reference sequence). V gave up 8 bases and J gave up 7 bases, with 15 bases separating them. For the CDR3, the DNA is TGTGCCAGTGGACACAGGGTCCACCAGCCCCAGCATTTT. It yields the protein CASGHRVHQPQHF. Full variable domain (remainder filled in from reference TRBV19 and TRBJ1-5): DGGITQSPKYLFRKEGQNVTLSCEQNLNHDAMYWYRQDPGQGLRLIYYSQIVNDFQKGDIAEGYSVSREKKESFPLTVTSAQKNPTAFYLCASGHRVHQPQHFGDGTRLSIL.

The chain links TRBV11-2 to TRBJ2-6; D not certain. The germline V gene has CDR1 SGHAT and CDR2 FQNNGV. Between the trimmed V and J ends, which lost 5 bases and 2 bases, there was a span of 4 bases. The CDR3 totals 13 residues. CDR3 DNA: TGTGCCAGCAGCGCAGCTGGGGCCAACGTCCTGACTTTC. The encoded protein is CASSAAGANVLTF.

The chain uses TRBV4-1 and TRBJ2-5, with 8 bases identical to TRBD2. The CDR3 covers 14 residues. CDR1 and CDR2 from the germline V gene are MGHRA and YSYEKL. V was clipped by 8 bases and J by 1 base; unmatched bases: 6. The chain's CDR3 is CASSLAGLQETQYF. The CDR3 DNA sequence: TGCGCCAGCTCTCTAGCGGGCCTCCAAGAGACCCAGTACTTC.

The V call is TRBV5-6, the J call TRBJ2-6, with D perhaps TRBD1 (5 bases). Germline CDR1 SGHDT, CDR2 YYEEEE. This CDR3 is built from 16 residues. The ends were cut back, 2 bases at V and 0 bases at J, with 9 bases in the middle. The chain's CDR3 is CASSFDSVSGANVLTF. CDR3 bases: TGTGCCAGCAGCTTCGACAGCGTCTCTGGGGCCAACGTCCTGACTTTC.

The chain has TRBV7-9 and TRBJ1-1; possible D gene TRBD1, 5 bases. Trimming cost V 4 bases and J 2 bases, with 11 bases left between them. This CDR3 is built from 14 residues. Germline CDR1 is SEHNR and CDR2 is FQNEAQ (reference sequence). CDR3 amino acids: CASSSSGQNTEAFF. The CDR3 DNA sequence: TGTGCCAGCAGCTCCTCCGGACAAAACACTGAAGCTTTCTTT.

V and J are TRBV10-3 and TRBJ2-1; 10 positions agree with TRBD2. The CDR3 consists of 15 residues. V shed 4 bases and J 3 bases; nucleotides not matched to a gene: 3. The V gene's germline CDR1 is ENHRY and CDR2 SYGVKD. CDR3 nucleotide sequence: TGTGCCATCAGTGCTAGCGGGAGCGACTACAATGAGCAGTTCTTC. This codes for CAISASGSDYNEQFF.